The clone carrying this T cell receptor beta chain was seen a few times. With 4 bases removed from V and 5 bases from J, the gap between germline ends came to 12 bases. This CDR3 has 14 residues. Germline CDR1 SGHTA, CDR2 FQGTGA. The data are from a study of T-cell reconstitution after alpha-beta-depleted transplantation in children. It was with unique molecular identifiers that the TCRbeta library was prepared. TCRdb independently ran MiXCR on the PCR reads; one entry per CDR3 protein. The sample has 500,000 to 600,000 distinct CDR3 sequences, 27% seen once. The source material was PBMCs, sampled before TCRalphabeta/CD19-depleted stem cell transplant. The chain links TRBV7-3 to TRBJ2-1; D is unclear. This clonotype was sampled from a boy in the first two years of life with Wiskott-Aldrich syndrome, due to receive a stem cell transplant. Here the CDR3 DNA reads TGTGCCAGCAGCTCCTCCAGACGAGACAATGAGCAGTTCTTC. Protein product: CASSSSRRDNEQFF. Complete variable domain (other parts from reference TRBV7-3 and TRBJ2-1): GAGVSQTPSNKVTEKGKYVELRCDPISGHTALYWYRQSLGQGPEFLIYFQGTGAADDSGLPNDRFFAVRPEGSVSTLKIQRTERGDSAVYLCASSSSRRDNEQFFGPGTRLTVL.